The rows below give T cell receptor beta chains drawn from one sample of a study of cytomegalovirus exposure and HLA in healthy donors. The table came from immunoSEQ multiplex PCR; TCRdb's copy has only in-frame clones and leaves some out. The table includes around 170,000 clones, 80% detected once. The sequenced sample was PBMCs. The receptor set was obtained from a woman aged 25-40 years in good health and CMV-seronegative. Both conserved end residues are part of each CDR3. A D gene is named only where the DNA matches it firmly. A clone size is listed for some rows: how often the clone was seen (once, few, many), or a class if it is expanded.

d_call: -; j_call: TRBJ1-1; cdr3_length: 15; v_call: TRBV19; clone_size: few; cdr3_aa: CASSTRVQGGTEAFF; cdr3_nt: TGTGCCAGTAGTACCCGAGTACAGGGTGGCACTGAAGCTTTCTTT
d_call: TRBD2; j_call: TRBJ2-3; cdr3_length: 17; v_call: TRBV7-9; clone_size: -; cdr3_aa: CASSALLAGGRFDTQYF; cdr3_nt: TGTGCCAGCAGCGCCCTACTAGCGGGGGGGCGATTCGATACGCAGTATTTT
d_call: -; j_call: TRBJ2-5; cdr3_length: 14; v_call: TRBV5-1; clone_size: -; cdr3_aa: CASSLSGGQETQYF; cdr3_nt: TGCGCCAGCAGCTTGTCTGGCGGCCAAGAGACCCAGTACTTC
d_call: TRBD2; j_call: TRBJ2-3; cdr3_length: 17; v_call: TRBV27; clone_size: -; cdr3_aa: CASSLHASGGGVDTQYF; cdr3_nt: TGTGCCAGCAGTTTACATGCTAGCGGGGGGGGAGTTGATACGCAGTATTTT
d_call: -; j_call: TRBJ1-4; cdr3_length: 13; v_call: TRBV2; clone_size: -; cdr3_aa: CASSRGTNEKLFF; cdr3_nt: TGTGCCAGCAGTAGGGGGACTAATGAAAAACTGTTTTTT
d_call: TRBD1; j_call: TRBJ2-3; cdr3_length: 18; v_call: TRBV5-1; clone_size: -; cdr3_aa: CASSLTGTGQTSTDTQYF; cdr3_nt: TGCGCCAGCAGCCTGACAGGGACAGGGCAGACTAGCACAGATACGCAGTATTTT
d_call: TRBD1; j_call: TRBJ1-1; cdr3_length: 15; v_call: TRBV7-4; clone_size: few; cdr3_aa: CASSFPPDRSHEAFF; cdr3_nt: TGTGCCAGCAGCTTCCCCCCGGACAGGTCCCATGAAGCTTTCTTT
d_call: TRBD1; j_call: TRBJ2-3; cdr3_length: 13; v_call: TRBV19; clone_size: -; cdr3_aa: CAGGTGGTDTQYF; cdr3_nt: TGTGCCGGAGGGACAGGGGGCACAGATACGCAGTATTTT
d_call: TRBD1; j_call: TRBJ2-5; cdr3_length: 14; v_call: TRBV30; clone_size: -; cdr3_aa: CAWSMTGMRETQYF; cdr3_nt: TGTGCCTGGAGTATGACAGGGATGAGAGAGACCCAGTACTTC
d_call: TRBD1; j_call: TRBJ1-5; cdr3_length: 14; v_call: TRBV7-6; clone_size: few; cdr3_aa: CASSSGQGPLPQHF; cdr3_nt: TGTGCCAGCAGCTCCGGACAGGGCCCCCTTCCTCAGCATTTT
d_call: -; j_call: TRBJ1-2; cdr3_length: 13; v_call: TRBV6-5; clone_size: -; cdr3_aa: CASRQAANYGYTF; cdr3_nt: TGTGCCAGTAGACAGGCCGCTAACTATGGCTACACCTTC
d_call: -; j_call: TRBJ1-1; cdr3_length: 12; v_call: TRBV5-1; clone_size: -; cdr3_aa: CASAFGDTEAFF; cdr3_nt: TGCGCCAGCGCCTTCGGGGACACTGAAGCTTTCTTT
d_call: TRBD2; j_call: TRBJ2-5; cdr3_length: 16; v_call: TRBV4-2; clone_size: few; cdr3_aa: CASSQPTSGGAETQYF; cdr3_nt: TGTGCCAGCAGCCAACCGACTAGCGGGGGGGCGGAGACCCAGTACTTC
d_call: -; j_call: TRBJ2-7; cdr3_length: 16; v_call: TRBV11-3; clone_size: once; cdr3_aa: CASSRDPGASLYEQYF; cdr3_nt: TGTGCCAGCAGCAGAGATCCAGGGGCGTCTCTCTACGAGCAGTACTTC
d_call: -; j_call: TRBJ1-1; cdr3_length: 15; v_call: TRBV7-9; clone_size: -; cdr3_aa: CASSLATFLGSEAFF; cdr3_nt: TGTGCCAGCAGCTTAGCAACGTTTTTGGGCTCTGAAGCTTTCTTT
d_call: -; j_call: TRBJ1-5; cdr3_length: 13; v_call: TRBV10-1; clone_size: few; cdr3_aa: CASSGTTGSPQHF; cdr3_nt: TGCGCCAGCAGTGGGACCACAGGGTCGCCCCAGCATTTT